This entry concerns a single T cell receptor beta chain. The sample holds many counts of this clonotype. The antigen it binds to is not known. Nothing much larger sits one base from this clone, and base qualities are not available. The record originates from a study of T cell repertoires in cytomegalovirus infection (dated by TCRdb to between 2018 and 2020). General notes on the study: Because public TCR beta signatures pointed to carriage of CMV infection together with the matching HLA type, the HLA type of each donor mattered for the analysis.

TCRdb lists the instrument as Illumina HiSeq 1500. In TCRdb, the public reads were trimmed at Q25 with fastp and aligned with MiXCR, with productive beta chains retained. Rows with a matching CDR3 protein are joined into one entry that keeps the most common DNA and genes. In this sample the table shows around 260,000 distinct CDR3 sequences, over 20% of which occur a single time. The ten biggest clones cover approximately 15% of the sample. From the cysteine through the phenylalanine, the CDR3 covers 14 amino acids. The sequence is cut down to CDR3 DNA, 42 bases in frame from base 1. From a lookup of the germline V gene, CDR1 and CDR2 are SGHTA and FQGNSA. Relative to germline, V is 2 bases shorter and J is 6 bases shorter, with 12 bases between their ends. Overall results and qualifications from the work: Carriers of CMV infection plus the relevant HLA type were discriminated by the cumulative frequency of public TCR beta family members in the study cohort and in an independent approximately 360-donor cohort. The ex vivo response was dominated by HLA-C-restricted CMV-specific TCR beta clonotypes, which also provided the single most frequent clonotype in two of eight donors.

The sequenced material came from PBMCs. The receptor comes from a human donor in good health (CMV status not recorded). Some clones in this sample may be carry-over from other donors' samples. The receptor chain draws on TRBV7-2 and TRBJ2-3; the D region possibly corresponds to TRBD2 (5 bases align). The CDR3 protein sequence reads: CASSLSGPSDTQYF. The DNA is TGTGCCAGCAGCTTAAGCGGTCCTTCGGATACGCAGTATTTT.